This TCR beta chain was identified in a study of Ad26.COV2.S vaccination and SARS-CoV-2 variants (dated by TCRdb to the early 2020s). For context, the study as a whole: Sequencing of the TCRbeta repertoire served to evaluate the specificity and breadth of SARS-CoV-2-reactive T cell receptors following Ad26.COV2.S vaccination. The TCR-sequenced set comprised about 32 samples: some 20 Ad26.COV2.S vaccine recipients, 5 placebo recipients and 8 SARS-CoV-2 convalescent individuals. What the study reported, not specific to this receptor: The authors noted that total T cell responses may have been underestimated by the TCR breadth and depth analyses. Substantial breadth of spike-specific CD8+ and CD4+ T cell responses was reported after vaccination. Compared with placebo recipients, Ad26.COV2.S recipients showed higher spike-specific TCR breadth (P = 0.0014). Non-spike TCR breadth was comparable between vaccine and placebo recipients, consistent with the vaccine containing only spike.

Explained via the paper, the time point label denotes: individuals recovered from natural SARS-CoV-2 infection. As to this clone: It has no known antigen specificity. No clone much larger than this one lies a single base away; base qualities are absent.

The immunoSEQ Assay was used to sequence TCRbeta CDR3 regions. After extraction, genomic DNA underwent amplification by bias-controlled multiplex PCR, followed by high-throughput sequencing. Turning to the authors' computational methods: To quantify the absolute abundance of every unique TCRbeta CDR3 region, sequences were collapsed and filtered. T cell fraction was estimated by normalizing TCRbeta template counts to usable DNA, which was measured by amplifying reference genes present in all nucleated cells. Repertoire TCRs were annotated as SARS-CoV-2-specific by exact matching of V gene, CDR3 amino acid sequence and J gene to a known reactive TCR set. The reference SARS-CoV-2 TCR set was obtained from MIRA and was filtered for enrichment in COVID-19-positive ImmuneCODE repertoires, whereby public or cross-reactive TCRs were removed. Using the MIRA antigens, annotated TCRs were further analysed by specific ORF or by position within an ORF. Breadth was defined as annotated unique rearrangements over total unique productive rearrangements; depth was the summed frequency of those rearrangements. Group comparisons of TCR breadth used two-sided Wilcoxon rank-sum tests. TCRdb mirrors the immuneACCESS table, restricted to in-frame sequences. Some clones are absent from its copies; in checked studies, under half trace to an unresolved V gene, and the reason for the others is unknown. V, J and clone size are those of that table, while D and trimming were read from the DNA. Across this sample there are about 350,000 clones, with 90% to 95% seen only once. The ten biggest clones cover under 5% of the sample.

Measured from the cysteine to the phenylalanine, the CDR3 is 12 residues long. Only the CDR3 part of the read is kept: 36 bases, read in frame from the first base. V loses 6 bases of germline sequence and J loses 9 bases, and the interval between the two ends is 12 bases. The sequence came from a human donor who had recovered from COVID-19. Specimen: peripheral blood, collected after recovery from COVID-19. Recombination connected TRBV12-3 or TRBV12-4 to TRBJ1-5, with a tentative D gene TRBD1 over 6 matching bases. CDR3 sequence: CASRQGGGPQHF. DNA sequence: TGTGCCAGCAGACAGGGTGGTGGGCCCCAGCATTTT.